Below are 18 T cell receptor beta chains sequenced from a single sample in a study of T cells in Graves' hyperthyroidism and ophthalmopathy. What was amplified from RNA transcripts were TCR beta CDR3 regions. A first-round RT-PCR of the TCR CDR3 used the HTBI primer set. A single record per CDR3 protein comes from TCRdb applying MiXCR to the multiplex PCR reads. The data show about 640,000 distinct CDR3 sequences, less than 25% seen once. The sequencing input was blood. The receptor set was obtained from a man aged 25-45 years with Graves' ophthalmopathy.

This clonotype showed up many times. The V and J genes are TRBV19 and TRBJ1-1; 9 nucleotides agree with TRBD1. Germline CDR1 and CDR2: LNHDA and SQIVND (reference sequence). The junction had 4 bases not matched to a gene; V was cut back by 8 bases and J by 0 bases. CDR3 length equals 14 residues. The CDR3 bases are TGTGCCAGTCGAGACAGGGGGTTGAACACTGAAGCTTTCTTT. Protein: CASRDRGLNTEAFF. Using reference TRBV19 and TRBJ1-1 for the parts outside the CDR3, the full variable domain is DGGITQSPKYLFRKEGQNVTLSCEQNLNHDAMYWYRQDPGQGLRLIYYSQIVNDFQKGDIAEGYSVSREKKESFPLTVTSAQKNPTAFYLCASRDRGLNTEAFFGQGTRLTVV.

This clonotype has only one observation. The chain carries TRBV5-1 and TRBJ1-6; the match to TRBD1 covers 7 bases. Germline lookup yields CDR1 SGHRS and CDR2 YFSETQ. This CDR3 spans 15 amino acids. V was pared by 0 bases and J by 8 bases, with 5 bases of the junction left unmatched. This CDR3 is CASSLAGGRYSPLHF. CDR3 nucleotides: TGCGCCAGCAGCTTGGCAGGGGGAAGGTATTCACCCCTCCACTTT.

The rearrangement joins TRBV20-1 to TRBJ2-3; 13 nucleotides match TRBD2. The CDR3 is 14 residues long. The J segment lost 4 bases and the V segment lost 3 bases, leaving 1 base of the junction unmatched. Germline V gene data show CDR1 as DFQATT and CDR2 as SNEGSKA (reference sequence). The CDR3 nucleotides read TGCAGTGCTAGGGGACTAGCGGGATCAGATACGCAGTATTTT. Protein: CSARGLAGSDTQYF.

The chain couples TRBV18 to TRBJ2-2; possible D gene TRBD2, 6 bases. The V gene lost 0 bases and the J gene lost 0 bases, with 11 bases spanning the gap. The germline V gene encodes CDR1 KGHSH and CDR2 LQKENI. This CDR3 contains 17 residues. In DNA form, the CDR3 reads TGTGCCAGCTCACCACCGAATGCGGGACCGAACACCGGGGAGCTGTTTTTT. It codes for CASSPPNAGPNTGELFF.

The genes are TRBV29-1 and TRBJ2-5, with TRBD1 identical over 8 bases. V gave up 5 bases and J gave up 4 bases; unmatched junction bases: 15. This CDR3 is built from 16 residues. Per germline, CDR1 SQVTM and CDR2 ANQGSEA. The DNA of the CDR3 is TGCAGCGTTCCAGATCAGGGGGCGGTCCGGAGAGAGACCCAGTACTTC. This translates into CSVPDQGAVRRETQYF.

This clonotype appeared many times. The chain couples TRBV28 to TRBJ2-7; D is unresolved. This CDR3 has 13 amino acids. Germline CDR1 reads MDHEN; CDR2 reads SYDVKM. Between the trimmed V and J ends, which lost 5 bases and 3 bases, there was a span of 11 bases. The CDR3 spells CASSLPQSYEQYF. CDR3 in DNA: TGTGCCAGCAGTCTACCACAAAGCTACGAGCAGTACTTC.

This clonotype was picked up one time. This rearrangement joins TRBV6-9 to TRBJ2-1; 9 nucleotides line up with TRBD1. With 6 bases clipped from V and 6 bases from J, the junction kept 9 bases outside the gene matches. Germline loops: CDR1 MNHGY, CDR2 SVAAGI. The CDR3 contains 15 residues. CDR3 residues: CASSYGTGISNEQFF. CDR3 nucleotide sequence: TGTGCCAGCAGCTACGGGACAGGGATTTCCAATGAGCAGTTCTTC.

This clonotype has more than one count but fewer than ten. The V gene is TRBV19, the J gene TRBJ2-7, with 15 bases lining up with TRBD2. This CDR3 contains 15 residues. CDR1 is LNHDA, CDR2 SQIVND, per germline (reference sequence). Trimming removed 3 bases from V and 6 bases from J; junction bases left unmatched: 3. CDR3 coding DNA: TGTGCCAGTAGTATTGCGGGACTAGCGGGAGGCGAGCAGTACTTC. This gives the protein CASSIAGLAGGEQYF. Full variable domain (rest looked up from reference TRBV19 and TRBJ2-7): DGGITQSPKYLFRKEGQNVTLSCEQNLNHDAMYWYRQDPGQGLRLIYYSQIVNDFQKGDIAEGYSVSREKKESFPLTVTSAQKNPTAFYLCASSIAGLAGGEQYFGPGTRLTVT.

This clonotype was counted between two and nine times. This chain joins TRBV10-3 and TRBJ2-3, with D hard to call. The CDR3 sequence is 15 residues long. Between the trimmed V and J ends, which lost 0 bases and 4 bases, there was a span of 11 bases. Germline-derived CDR1 and CDR2 are ENHRY and SYGVKD. DNA for the CDR3: TGTGCCATCAGTGAGTCGCAGTGGAGCGCAGATACGCAGTATTTT. Encoded protein: CAISESQWSADTQYF.

A remark on this clonotype: Compared with germline, one end of the junction differs, possibly owing to a read error. The chain joins TRBV7-8 to TRBJ2-1; 7 bases map to TRBD1. From germline, CDR1 is SGHVS and CDR2 FQNEAQ. This CDR3 region has 17 residues. The CDR3 is CASSLPRQGPTYSEQFF. The CDR3 bases are TGTGCCAGCAGCTTACCCCGACAGGGTCCGACCTACAGTGAGCAGTTCTTC.

V gene TRBV20-1 combines with J gene TRBJ1-2, with 9 positions matching TRBD1. The CDR3 totals 13 residues. Germline V gene sequence: CDR1 DFQATT, CDR2 SNEGSKA (reference sequence). V dropped 6 bases and J dropped 1; count of bases not matched to a gene: 3. As DNA, the CDR3 is TGCAGTGCATTGGACAGGGGTAACTATGGCTACACCTTC. This sequence encodes CSALDRGNYGYTF.

A single count supports this clonotype. The rearrangement links TRBV16 to TRBJ2-1; TRBD2 matches at 8 bases. Germline CDR1 and CDR2: KGHSY and FQNENV. The trim removed 4 bases at V and 6 bases at J, leaving 8 bases unmatched. This CDR3 contains 15 residues. The CDR3 DNA is TGTGCCAGCAGCCCCCGGGGGGGGTCAGGCAATGAGCAGTTCTTC. Translating it yields CASSPRGGSGNEQFF.

This clonotype has just a few counts. The gene calls are TRBV9 and TRBJ2-1; 9 bases are shared with TRBD2. This CDR3 comprises 15 residues. Germline V lookup: CDR1 SGDLS, CDR2 YYNGEE. Unmatched junction bases numbered 7, after V lost 3 bases and J lost 6 bases. The CDR3 region is CASSEGLAPSNEQFF. The CDR3 coding sequence is TGTGCCAGCAGCGAGGGACTAGCCCCTTCCAATGAGCAGTTCTTC. Drawing the rest from reference TRBV9 and TRBJ2-1, the complete variable domain is DSGVTQTPKHLITATGQRVTLRCSPRSGDLSVYWYQQSLDQGLQFLIQYYNGEERAKGNILERFSAQQFPDLHSELNLSSLELGDSALYFCASSEGLAPSNEQFFGPGTRLTVL.

This clonotype was seen a handful of times. The chain employs TRBV30 and TRBJ2-1; D ambiguous. The germline V gene has CDR1 GTSNPN and CDR2 SVGIG (reference sequence). There are 11 residues in the CDR3. The germline V and J ends were trimmed by 1 base and 8 bases, with 6 bases remaining between them. This CDR3 reads CAWSDGDEQFF. The CDR3 DNA is TGTGCCTGGAGTGACGGTGATGAGCAGTTCTTC.

The chain recombines TRBV28 with TRBJ2-2, with 11 positions matching TRBD2. This CDR3 is built from 15 residues. CDR1 and CDR2 from the germline V gene are MDHEN and SYDVKM. Unmatched junction bases numbered 7, after V lost 6 bases and J lost 7 bases. The CDR3 region is CASSSVAGGNGELFF. In nucleotides, the CDR3 is TGTGCCAGCAGCTCGGTAGCGGGAGGGAACGGGGAGCTGTTTTTT.

The chain uses TRBV25-1 and TRBJ1-6; D gene uncertain. CDR1 is MGHDK and CDR2 is SYGVNS in the germline V gene. V shed 3 bases and J shed 4 bases, with 4 bases lying between them. The CDR3 is 13 residues long. The CDR3 spells CASSDLYNSPLHF. CDR3 nucleotide sequence: TGTGCCAGCAGTGATCTGTATAATTCACCCCTCCACTTT.

This clonotype was observed many times. This chain joins TRBV5-1 and TRBJ2-7, with 10 bases fitting TRBD2. Germline V gene data show CDR1 as SGHRS and CDR2 as YFSETQ. The CDR3 contains 14 residues. V trimming: 4 bases; J trimming: 5 bases; junction bases outside the gene matches: 6. In DNA, the CDR3 is TGCGCCAGCAGCGCTAGCGGGAGTAAAGACGAGCAGTACTTC. Protein: CASSASGSKDEQYF.

As for this clonotype: The junction and the germline gene differ at one end; a read error may be behind it. This rearrangement joins TRBV4-1 to TRBJ2-5, with TRBD2 identical over 9 bases. Germline CDR1 reads MGHRA; CDR2 reads YSYEKL. This CDR3 comprises 16 residues. The CDR3 DNA sequence: TGTGCCAGCAGCGAGGGGAGCGGGAGGAACCAAGAGACCCAGTACTTC. Translated: CASSEGSGRNQETQYF.